This TCR beta chain is from a study of cytomegalovirus exposure and HLA in healthy donors. This cohort consisted of healthy bone marrow donors. Whole-study results and caveats: A reported reduction in N-insertions relative to the roughly 640-donor mean was seen in an Asian-associated ancestry cluster in a later analysis. High specificity and sensitivity for cytomegalovirus status were reported for the classifier. TRBV6-2, TRBV6-3 and some other V segments were unresolvable in 87-base-pair reads.

A remark on this clone: Its antigen is currently unknown.

PCR employed 60 Vbeta and 13 Jbeta primers. Clones were sequenced by immunoSEQ multiplex PCR, and TCRdb holds only the in-frame ones, with some missing. The top ten clones hold over 7% of a sample with tens of thousands of clones, 75% of them seen once. This CDR3 contains 16 residues. The trim removed 3 bases at V and 4 bases at J, leaving 12 bases unmatched. CDR1 and CDR2 (germline): SGHDT, YYEEEE. The chain recombines TRBV5-6 with TRBJ2-5; 7 bases fit TRBD1. Sequencing was carried out using PBMCs. This receptor was taken from a man between 60 and 75 years old in good health and CMV-seropositive. The CDR3 loop reads CASSSEAYAGGETQYF. DNA of the CDR3: TGTGCCAGCAGCTCCGAGGCTTATGCAGGGGGAGAGACCCAGTACTTC.